The clone carrying this TCR beta chain has just a few counts. Its antigen remains unidentified. Germline lookup yields CDR1 PRHDT and CDR2 FYEKMQ (reference sequence). J gave up 2 bases and V 3 bases, and 7 bases lay outside the gene matches. The CDR3 runs 15 residues. This specimen belongs to a study of blood T cells in healthy people across ages. Findings of the study overall: PBMCs went unsorted, and a conclusive naive versus antigen-experienced comparison was therefore prevented.

Sample-barcoded 5' priming and a J-beta primer mix drove a second PCR of about 7 to 11 cycles. TCRdb fed the 5' RACE reads into MiXCR, producing one record per CDR3 protein. The repertoire holds 1.5 million to 2 million distinct CDR3 sequences, with over 25% as singletons. Sequencing was performed on blood. The chain carries TRBV13 and TRBJ2-7; 7 bases line up with TRBD2. This TCR was sampled from a woman aged 25 to 39 in good health. CDR3 bases: TGTGCCAGCAGCTTGGCCGTTCGGGGGGCCTACGAGCAGTACTTC. It specifies CASSLAVRGAYEQYF. Full variable domain (rest looked up from reference TRBV13 and TRBJ2-7): AAGVIQSPRHLIKEKRETATLKCYPIPRHDTVYWYQQGPGQDPQFLISFYEKMQSDKGSIPDRFSAQQFSDYHSELNMSSLELGDSALYFCASSLAVRGAYEQYFGPGTRLTVT.